Sequencing of this T cell receptor beta chain was carried out in a study of blood T cell repertoires in COVID-19. Study at large: PBMCs, B-cell-depleted T cells, or T cells provided the cDNA or gDNA that made up the material.

Seattle patient enrollment occurred during active infection, with longitudinal follow-up thereafter. The assay was immunoSEQ multiplex PCR, and TCRdb's table has in-frame clones only and misses some. The sample holds fewer than 450,000 clones, around 88% seen once. Trimming cost V 4 bases and J 5 bases; bases outside gene matches: 7. Germline V gene data show CDR1 as SQVTM and CDR2 as ANQGSEA. The CDR3 runs to 13 residues. Input material: peripheral blood. The chain recombines TRBV29-1 with TRBJ2-5; 7 bases map to TRBD1. This clonotype was sampled from a woman aged 45 to 65 with COVID-19, enrolled during active disease. For the CDR3, the DNA is TGCAGCGTTGTCCGACAGGGTTCGGAGACCCAGTACTTC. Protein product: CSVVRQGSETQYF.